The next 15 T cell receptor beta chains were all read from a single sample in a study of cytomegalovirus exposure and HLA in healthy donors. Repertoires were generated with immunoSEQ multiplex PCR, while TCRdb's copy carries only in-frame clones and drops some. The sample lists approximately 110,000 clones, approximately 94% occurring once. The specimen was PBMCs. These receptors all stem from a young woman in good health and CMV-seronegative.

J is TRBJ1-6 and V is TRBV11-2, with D possibly matching TRBD1 (6 bases). The germline V gene encodes CDR1 SGHAT and CDR2 FQNNGV. V lost 3 bases to trimming and J lost 6 bases, with 15 bases between them. The CDR3 has 16 residues. Here the CDR3 reads CASSFRGGGGNSPLHF. In DNA, the CDR3 is TGTGCCAGCAGCTTTAGGGGGGGCGGTGGTAATTCACCCCTCCACTTT.

The CDR3 region has the DNA TGTGCCAGCAGTTTATCCGGACAGTTTGAAAAACTGTTTTTT. This codes for CASSLSGQFEKLFF. This chain links TRBV28 with TRBJ1-4; D perhaps matches TRBD1 (6 bases). This CDR3 contains 14 residues. Germline lookup yields CDR1 MDHEN and CDR2 SYDVKM. V lost 1 base and J lost 7, with 10 bases in between.

The gene calls are TRBV29-1 and TRBJ2-1; 9 bases are shared with TRBD2. This CDR3 spans 16 amino acids. The V segment lost 3 bases and the J segment 0 bases; nucleotides outside the gene matches: 6. CDR1 and CDR2 from the germline V gene are SQVTM and ANQGSEA. In DNA form, the CDR3 reads TGCAGCGTTGATGGACTTAGCGGGAGCTCCTACAATGAGCAGTTCTTC. It specifies CSVDGLSGSSYNEQFF.

The chain joins TRBV6-1 to TRBJ1-2; TRBD1 might be the D (6 bases). Germline V gene data show CDR1 as MNHNS and CDR2 as SASEGT. V was cut by 7 bases and J by 2 bases, with 8 bases left in between. The CDR3 totals 12 residues. In DNA form, the CDR3 reads TGTGCCAGCACTCAGGGGAACTATGGCTACACCTTC. Translation: CASTQGNYGYTF.

This clone showed up just once. The genes are TRBV28 and TRBJ1-1, with D perhaps TRBD1 (5 bases). Trimming removed 4 bases from V and 1 base from J, with 19 bases in between. CDR1 MDHEN and CDR2 SYDVKM come from the germline V gene. This CDR3 contains 17 residues. The CDR3 nucleotides read TGTGCCAGCAGTTCCCACCTCGTAATAGGGGCGAACACTGAAGCTTTCTTT. This translates into CASSSHLVIGANTEAFF. Based on the CDR3 plus reference TRBV28 and TRBJ1-1, the full variable domain is DVKVTQSSRYLVKRTGEKVFLECVQDMDHENMFWYRQDPGLGLRLIYFSYDVKMKEKGDIPEGYSVSREKKERFSLILESASTNQTSMYLCASSSHLVIGANTEAFFGQGTRLTVV.

The V and J genes are TRBV28 and TRBJ2-1; 7 positions match TRBD2. The CDR3 runs to 17 residues. CDR1 is MDHEN, CDR2 SYDVKM, per germline. The junction had 13 bases not matched to a gene; V was cut back by 4 bases and J by 4 bases. In DNA form, the CDR3 reads TGTGCCAGCAGTTCCACCCTCTTCGGACTAGTTTACAATGAGCAGTTCTTC. Translation: CASSSTLFGLVYNEQFF.

This chain connects TRBV14 to TRBJ2-2; TRBD2 might be the D (5 bases). This CDR3 is built from 17 residues. Trimming removed 5 bases at V and 7 bases at J, with 23 bases between. The germline V gene encodes CDR1 SGHDN and CDR2 FVKESK. CDR3 region: CASSSSYGMTAGGELFF. The CDR3 DNA reads as TGTGCCAGCAGCTCGTCTTACGGGATGACGGCGGGCGGGGAGCTGTTTTTT.

The rearrangement uses TRBV2 and TRBJ2-3; the D gene is possibly TRBD1 (5 bases). Germline lookup yields CDR1 SNHLY and CDR2 FYNNEI. This CDR3 spans 13 amino acids. V lost 8 bases to trimming and J lost 3 bases, with 12 bases between them. CDR3 sequence (DNA): TGTGCCAGCGGCACAGGTCGGACAGATACGCAGTATTTT. Translating gives CASGTGRTDTQYF.

V and J are TRBV5-4 and TRBJ2-7, with a possible D match to TRBD2 (5 bases). V was trimmed by 0 bases and J by 3 bases, leaving 10 bases between them. The CDR3 is 14 amino acids. Germline V lookup: CDR1 SGHNT, CDR2 YYREEE (reference sequence). For the CDR3, the DNA is TGTGCCAGCAGCTTGGGCCCGGGGTACTACGAGCAGTACTTC. It is translated as CASSLGPGYYEQYF.

V and J are TRBV2 and TRBJ1-5, with 11 bases identical to TRBD1. CDR1 and CDR2 (germline): SNHLY, FYNNEI. V dropped 4 bases and J dropped 7; count of bases not matched to a gene: 6. The CDR3 totals 15 residues. The CDR3 is CASSGRTGGDQPQHF. The CDR3 DNA reads as TGTGCCAGCAGTGGACGGACAGGGGGCGACCAGCCCCAGCATTTT.

J is TRBJ2-5 and V is TRBV28, with D maybe TRBD2 (7 bases). CDR1 is MDHEN, CDR2 SYDVKM, per germline. V lost 5 bases and J 7 bases, leaving 23 bases between the germline ends. This CDR3 region has 16 residues. The CDR3 loop reads CASSPTRGRGRVTQYF. For the CDR3, the DNA is TGTGCCAGCAGTCCAACCCGGGGTAGGGGGAGGGTGACCCAGTACTTC.

The J gene is TRBJ1-2, the V gene TRBV13; 7 bases line up with TRBD1. Germline V gives CDR1 PRHDT, CDR2 FYEKMQ (reference sequence). CDR3 length: 15 residues. Trimming at V came to 0 bases and at J to 5 bases, leaving 6 bases not matched to a gene. The CDR3 region has the DNA TGTGCCAGCAGCTTAGGATTACAGGGGTGGTATGGCTACACCTTC. Its translation is CASSLGLQGWYGYTF.

This clone was seen just once. The chain carries TRBV6-5 and TRBJ1-1, with 7 bases fitting TRBD1. The CDR3 loop spans 14 amino acids. Unmatched junction bases numbered 6, after V lost 6 bases and J lost 2 bases. Germline V gene data show CDR1 as MNHEY and CDR2 as SVGAGI. The CDR3 sequence: CASSRQGVNTEAFF. In DNA form, the CDR3 reads TGTGCCAGCAGCCGACAGGGAGTTAACACTGAAGCTTTCTTT.

The chain combines TRBV13 with TRBJ2-7; TRBD1 might be the D (6 bases). There are 14 residues in the CDR3. The V gene lost 5 bases and the J gene lost 3 bases, with 14 bases spanning the gap. Germline CDR1 is PRHDT and CDR2 is FYEKMQ (reference sequence). CDR3 nucleotides: TGTGCCAGCAGCGGCGGACAGAACAACTACGAGCAGTACTTC. It codes for CASSGGQNNYEQYF.

The V and J genes are TRBV6-1 and TRBJ2-5; D unresolved. Trimming stripped 2 bases from V and 1 base from J, with 8 bases between. Germline CDR1 and CDR2: MNHNS and SASEGT. The CDR3 runs 14 residues. CDR3 DNA sequence: TGTGCCAGCAGTGAATCCCGACTCCAAGAGACCCAGTACTTC. Residues: CASSESRLQETQYF.